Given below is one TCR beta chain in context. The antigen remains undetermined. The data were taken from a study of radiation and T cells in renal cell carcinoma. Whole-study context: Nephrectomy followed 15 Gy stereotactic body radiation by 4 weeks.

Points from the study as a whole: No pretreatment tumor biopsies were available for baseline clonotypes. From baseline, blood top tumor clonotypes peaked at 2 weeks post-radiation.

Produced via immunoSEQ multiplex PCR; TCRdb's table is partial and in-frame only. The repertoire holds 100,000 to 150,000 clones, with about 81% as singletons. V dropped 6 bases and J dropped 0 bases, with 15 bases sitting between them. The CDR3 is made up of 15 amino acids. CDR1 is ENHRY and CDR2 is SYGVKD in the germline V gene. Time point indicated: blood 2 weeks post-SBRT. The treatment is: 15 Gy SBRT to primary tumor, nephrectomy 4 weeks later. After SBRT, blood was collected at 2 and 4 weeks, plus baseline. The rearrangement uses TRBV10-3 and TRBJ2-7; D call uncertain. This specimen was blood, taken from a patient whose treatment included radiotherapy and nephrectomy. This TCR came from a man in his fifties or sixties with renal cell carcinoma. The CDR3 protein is CAIRETPASSYEQYF. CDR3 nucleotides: TGTGCCATCAGGGAGACACCTGCGAGCTCCTACGAGCAGTACTTC.